The text below deals with one TCR beta chain. The antigen is undetermined. This entry is derived from a study of shared clonotypes between healthy human individuals. Study observations and caveats: Rarefaction demonstrated incomplete sorted-subset sequencing despite large depth. Clonotypes shared by all four donors outscored non-shared clonotypes in generation probability.

This CDR3 is 15 amino acids long. V was clipped by 3 bases and J by 2 bases, with 12 bases between them. The V gene's germline CDR1 is SGHRS and CDR2 YFSETQ. The authors distributed each subset's genomic DNA evenly over several immunoSEQ plates. Per the original data handling: Junction-only sequences without quality scores were provided by ImmunoSEQ, so filtering was different. Clones were read by immunoSEQ multiplex PCR, and TCRdb kept only the in-frame ones, dropping some. That table furnishes V, J and clone size, whereas the DNA furnished D and trimming. The profile shows hundreds of thousands of clones, roughly 72% of them singletons.

Sequencing was done on a sample of memory CD4+ T cells sorted from blood. Subset of the sample: CD45RA-negative fraction. This clonotype was sampled from a woman aged 30 to 39 in good health. This chain uses TRBV5-1 with TRBJ2-1; no clear D gene. For the CDR3, the DNA is TGCGCCAGCAGCTCAGACACCCAGGCCTACAATGAGCAGTTCTTC. Its translation: CASSSDTQAYNEQFF.